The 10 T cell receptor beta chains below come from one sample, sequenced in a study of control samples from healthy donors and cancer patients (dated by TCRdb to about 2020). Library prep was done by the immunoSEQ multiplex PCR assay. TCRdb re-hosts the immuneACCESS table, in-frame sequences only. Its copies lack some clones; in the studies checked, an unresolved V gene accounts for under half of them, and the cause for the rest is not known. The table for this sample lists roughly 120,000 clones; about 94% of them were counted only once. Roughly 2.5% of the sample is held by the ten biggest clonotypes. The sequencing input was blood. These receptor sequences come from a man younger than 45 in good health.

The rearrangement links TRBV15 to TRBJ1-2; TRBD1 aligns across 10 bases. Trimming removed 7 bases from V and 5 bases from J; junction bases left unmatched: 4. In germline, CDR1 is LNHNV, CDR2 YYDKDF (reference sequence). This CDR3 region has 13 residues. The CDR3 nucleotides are TGTGCCACCAAAGACAGGGGGCAATATGGCTACACCTTC. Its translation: CATKDRGQYGYTF.

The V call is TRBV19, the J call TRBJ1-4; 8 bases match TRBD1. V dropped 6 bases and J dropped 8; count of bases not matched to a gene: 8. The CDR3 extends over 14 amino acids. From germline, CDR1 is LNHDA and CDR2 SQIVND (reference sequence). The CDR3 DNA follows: TGTGCCAGTAGCCGGACAGGGTCCGTAGAAAAACTGTTTTTT. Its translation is CASSRTGSVEKLFF.

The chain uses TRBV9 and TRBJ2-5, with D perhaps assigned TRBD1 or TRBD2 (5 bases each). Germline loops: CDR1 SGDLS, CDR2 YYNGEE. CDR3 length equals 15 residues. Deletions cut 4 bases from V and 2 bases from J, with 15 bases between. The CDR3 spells CASSTRDRLQETQYF. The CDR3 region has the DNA TGTGCCAGCAGCACTAGAGACAGACTTCAAGAGACCCAGTACTTC. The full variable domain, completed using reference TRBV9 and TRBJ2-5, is DSGVTQTPKHLITATGQRVTLRCSPRSGDLSVYWYQQSLDQGLQFLIQYYNGEERAKGNILERFSAQQFPDLHSELNLSSLELGDSALYFCASSTRDRLQETQYFGPGTRLLVL.

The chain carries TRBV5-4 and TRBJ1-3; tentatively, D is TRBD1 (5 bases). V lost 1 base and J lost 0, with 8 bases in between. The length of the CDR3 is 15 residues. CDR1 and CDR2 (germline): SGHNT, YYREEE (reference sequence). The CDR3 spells CASSLWGSSGNTIYF. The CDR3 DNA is TGTGCCAGCAGCTTGTGGGGGTCCTCTGGAAACACCATATATTTT.

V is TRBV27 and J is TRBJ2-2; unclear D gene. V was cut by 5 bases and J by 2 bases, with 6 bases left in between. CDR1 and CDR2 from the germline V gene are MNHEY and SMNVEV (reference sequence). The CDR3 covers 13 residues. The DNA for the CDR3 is TGTGCCAGCAGTCTCTCCAACACCGGGGAGCTGTTTTTT. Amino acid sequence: CASSLSNTGELFF.

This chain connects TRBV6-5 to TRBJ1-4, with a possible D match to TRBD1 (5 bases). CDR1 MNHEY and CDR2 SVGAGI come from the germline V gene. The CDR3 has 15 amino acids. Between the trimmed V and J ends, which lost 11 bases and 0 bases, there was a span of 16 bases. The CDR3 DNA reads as TGTGCCGCCTCCGGGACGGACGCAACTAATGAAAAACTGTTTTTT. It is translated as CAASGTDATNEKLFF.

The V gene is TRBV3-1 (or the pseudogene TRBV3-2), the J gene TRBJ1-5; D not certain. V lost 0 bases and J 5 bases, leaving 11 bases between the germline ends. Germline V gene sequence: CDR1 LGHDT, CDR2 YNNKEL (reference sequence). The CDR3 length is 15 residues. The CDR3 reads CASSQDGGNDQPQHF. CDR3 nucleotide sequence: TGTGCCAGCAGCCAAGATGGAGGGAACGATCAGCCCCAGCATTTT.

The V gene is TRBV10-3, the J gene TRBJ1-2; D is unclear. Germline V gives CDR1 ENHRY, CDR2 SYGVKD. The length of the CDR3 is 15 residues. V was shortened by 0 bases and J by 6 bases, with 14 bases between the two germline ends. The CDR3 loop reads CAISESVLREDGYTF. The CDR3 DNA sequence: TGTGCCATCAGTGAGTCTGTACTAAGGGAGGATGGCTACACCTTC.

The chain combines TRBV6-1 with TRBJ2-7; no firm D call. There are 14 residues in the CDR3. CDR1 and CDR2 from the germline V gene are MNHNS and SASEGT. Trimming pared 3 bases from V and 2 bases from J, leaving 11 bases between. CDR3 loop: CASSETLVTYEQYV. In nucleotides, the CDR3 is TGTGCCAGCAGTGAGACCCTAGTTACCTACGAGCAGTACGTC.

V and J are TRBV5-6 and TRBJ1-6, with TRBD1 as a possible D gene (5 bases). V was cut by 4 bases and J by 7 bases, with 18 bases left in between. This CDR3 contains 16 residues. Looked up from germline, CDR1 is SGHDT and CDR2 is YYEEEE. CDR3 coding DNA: TGTGCCAGCAGCACCGGACACCTCAGAATAAATTCACCCCTCCACTTT. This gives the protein CASSTGHLRINSPLHF.